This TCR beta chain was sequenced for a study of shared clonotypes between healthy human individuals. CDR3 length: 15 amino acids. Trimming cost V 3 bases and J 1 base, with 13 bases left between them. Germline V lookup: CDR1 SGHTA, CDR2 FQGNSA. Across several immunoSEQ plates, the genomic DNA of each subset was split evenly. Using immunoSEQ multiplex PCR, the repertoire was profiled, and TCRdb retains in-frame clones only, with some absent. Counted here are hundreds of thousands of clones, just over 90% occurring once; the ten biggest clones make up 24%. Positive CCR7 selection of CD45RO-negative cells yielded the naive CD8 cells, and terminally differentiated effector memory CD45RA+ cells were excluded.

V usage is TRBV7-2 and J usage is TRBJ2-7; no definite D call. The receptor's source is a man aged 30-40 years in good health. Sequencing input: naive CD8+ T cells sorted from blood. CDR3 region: CASSFYTVLSYEQYF. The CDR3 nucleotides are TGTGCCAGCAGCTTTTATACTGTATTATCCTACGAGCAGTACTTC.